The clone carrying this TCR beta chain was seen a handful of times. Stable Graves' hyperthyroidism denoted no ophthalmopathy progression over 18 months. The study enrolled patients aged 18 to 65 with newly diagnosed hyperthyroidism of under 2 months' duration. Fresh peripheral blood, 10 ml, yielded the PBMCs. The germline V gene encodes CDR1 MNHNS and CDR2 SASEGT. The CDR3 totals 16 residues. Trimming took off 7 bases at V and 2 bases at J, with 21 bases between the two ends. This sample was taken from a study of T cells in Graves' hyperthyroidism and ophthalmopathy. Study-level background: Pretreatment peripheral blood was obtained at initial diagnosis.

Amplification yielded TCR beta CDR3 regions, with RNA transcripts as the source. The HTBI primer set was used in a first-round RT-PCR of the TCR CDR3. TCRdb fed the multiplex PCR reads into MiXCR, producing one record per CDR3 protein. The table has about 420,000 distinct CDR3 sequences, around 14% seen once. This receptor was taken from a young woman with Graves' hyperthyroidism. The chain links TRBV6-1 to TRBJ2-7; D unresolved. What was sequenced was blood. The CDR3 reads CASTPARSLTPYEQYF. In nucleotides, the CDR3 is TGTGCCAGCACCCCGGCTAGGAGCTTAACACCCTACGAGCAGTACTTC.